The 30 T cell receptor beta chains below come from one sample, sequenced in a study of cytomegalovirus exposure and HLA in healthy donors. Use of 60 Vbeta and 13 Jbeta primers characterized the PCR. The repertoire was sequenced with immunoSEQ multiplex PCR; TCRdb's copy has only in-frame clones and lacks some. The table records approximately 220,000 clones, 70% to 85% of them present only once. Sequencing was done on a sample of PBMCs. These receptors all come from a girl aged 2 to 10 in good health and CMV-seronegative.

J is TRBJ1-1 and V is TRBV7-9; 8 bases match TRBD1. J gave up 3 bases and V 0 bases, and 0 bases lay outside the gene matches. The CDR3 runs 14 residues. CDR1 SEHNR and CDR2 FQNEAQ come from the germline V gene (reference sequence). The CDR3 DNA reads TGTGCCAGCAGCTTAGCGACAGGGGACACTGAAGCTTTCTTT. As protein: CASSLATGDTEAFF.

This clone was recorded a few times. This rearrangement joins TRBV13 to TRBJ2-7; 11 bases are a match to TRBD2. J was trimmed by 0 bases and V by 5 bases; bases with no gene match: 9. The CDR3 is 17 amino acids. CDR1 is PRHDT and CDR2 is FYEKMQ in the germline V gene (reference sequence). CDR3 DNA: TGTGCCAGCAGCACCCGGACTAGCGGGCTTTTCTCCTACGAGCAGTACTTC. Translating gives CASSTRTSGLFSYEQYF.

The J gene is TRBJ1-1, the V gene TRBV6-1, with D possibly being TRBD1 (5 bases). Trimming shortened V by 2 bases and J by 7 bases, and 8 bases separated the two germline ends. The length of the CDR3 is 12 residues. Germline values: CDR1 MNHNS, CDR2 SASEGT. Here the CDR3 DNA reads TGTGCCAGCAGTGAATGGGGGGGTGAAGCTTTCTTT. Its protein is CASSEWGGEAFF.

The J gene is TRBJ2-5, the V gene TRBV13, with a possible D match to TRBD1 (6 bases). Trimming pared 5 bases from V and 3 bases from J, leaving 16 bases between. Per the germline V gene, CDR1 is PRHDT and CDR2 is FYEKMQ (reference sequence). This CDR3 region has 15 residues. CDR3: CASSPRTASKETQYF. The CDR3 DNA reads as TGTGCCAGCAGCCCCCGGACAGCCTCTAAAGAGACCCAGTACTTC.

The CDR3 coding sequence is TGTGCCAGCAGCTACAGGGGGACCGGGGAGCTGTTTTTT. Protein product: CASSYRGTGELFF. The chain couples TRBV27 to TRBJ2-2, with 8 bases matching TRBD1. Germline values: CDR1 MNHEY, CDR2 SMNVEV (reference sequence). V was clipped by 6 bases and J by 5 bases; unmatched bases: 2. The CDR3 is 13 amino acids.

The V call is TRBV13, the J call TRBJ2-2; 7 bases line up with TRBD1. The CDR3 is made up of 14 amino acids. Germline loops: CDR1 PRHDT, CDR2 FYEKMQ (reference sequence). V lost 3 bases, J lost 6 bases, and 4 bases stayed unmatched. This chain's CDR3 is CASSFDRASGELFF. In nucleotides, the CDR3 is TGTGCCAGCAGCTTTGACAGGGCTTCCGGGGAGCTGTTTTTT.

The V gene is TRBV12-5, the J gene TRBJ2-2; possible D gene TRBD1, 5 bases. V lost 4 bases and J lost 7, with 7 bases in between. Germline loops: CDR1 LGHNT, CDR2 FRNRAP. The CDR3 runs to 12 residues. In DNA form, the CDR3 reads TGTGCTAGTGGTTCAGGGAACGGGGAGCTGTTTTTT. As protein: CASGSGNGELFF.

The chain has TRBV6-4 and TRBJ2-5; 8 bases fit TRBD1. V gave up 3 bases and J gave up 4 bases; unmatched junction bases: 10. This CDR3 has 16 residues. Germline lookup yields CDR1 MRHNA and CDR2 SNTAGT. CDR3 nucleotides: TGTGCCAGCAGTGAGCAGCCTGGACAGGGAGGAGAGACCCAGTACTTC. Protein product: CASSEQPGQGGETQYF.

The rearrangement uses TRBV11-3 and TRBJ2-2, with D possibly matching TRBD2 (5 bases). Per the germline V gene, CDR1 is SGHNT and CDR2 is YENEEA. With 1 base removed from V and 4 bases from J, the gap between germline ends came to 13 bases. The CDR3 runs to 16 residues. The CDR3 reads CASSLVSGIGTGELFF. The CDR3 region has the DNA TGTGCCAGCAGCTTAGTGTCCGGGATTGGCACCGGGGAGCTGTTTTTT.

CDR3 protein: CASGTVAVPQHF. CDR3 sequence (DNA): TGTGCTAGTGGCACCGTGGCTGTCCCCCAGCATTTT. The chain couples TRBV12-5 to TRBJ1-5; D uncertain. The V end lost 6 bases, the J end lost 10 bases, and 13 bases lay between the germline ends. The CDR3 is 12 residues long. Germline CDR1 and CDR2: LGHNT and FRNRAP. The whole variable domain, remainder taken from reference TRBV12-5 and TRBJ1-5, is DARVTQTPRHKVTEMGQEVTMRCQPILGHNTVFWYRQTMMQGLELLAYFRNRAPLDDSGMPKDRFSAEMPDATLATLKIQPSEPRDSAVYFCASGTVAVPQHFGDGTRLSIL.

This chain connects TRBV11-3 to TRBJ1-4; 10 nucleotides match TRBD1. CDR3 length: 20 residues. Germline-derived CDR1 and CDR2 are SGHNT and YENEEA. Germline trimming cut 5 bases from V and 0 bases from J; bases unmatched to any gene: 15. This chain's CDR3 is CASSLCRDRGTYATNEKLFF. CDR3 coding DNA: TGTGCCAGCAGCCTCTGCCGGGACAGGGGAACTTATGCAACTAATGAAAAACTGTTTTTT.

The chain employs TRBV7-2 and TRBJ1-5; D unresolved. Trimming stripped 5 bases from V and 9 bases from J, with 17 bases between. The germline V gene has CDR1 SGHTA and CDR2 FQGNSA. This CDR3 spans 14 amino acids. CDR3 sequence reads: CASSAVPLLWPQHF. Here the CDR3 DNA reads TGTGCCAGCAGCGCTGTCCCTCTATTGTGGCCCCAGCATTTT.

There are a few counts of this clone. Here the CDR3 reads CAGTSGGAAFETQYF. Written as DNA, the CDR3 is TGTGCCGGGACTAGCGGGGGGGCCGCTTTTGAGACCCAGTACTTC. This chain connects TRBV5-4 to TRBJ2-5, with 16 bases aligning to TRBD2. The CDR3 has 15 amino acids. Looked up from germline, CDR1 is SGHNT and CDR2 is YYREEE (reference sequence). V shed 10 bases and J 5 bases; nucleotides not matched to a gene: 8.

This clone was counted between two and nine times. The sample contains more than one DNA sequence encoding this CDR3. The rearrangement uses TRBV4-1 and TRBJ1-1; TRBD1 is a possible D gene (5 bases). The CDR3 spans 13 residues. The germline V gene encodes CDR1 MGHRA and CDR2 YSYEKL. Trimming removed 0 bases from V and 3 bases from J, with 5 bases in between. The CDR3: CASSQDRDTEAFF. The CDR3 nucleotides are TGCGCCAGCAGCCAAGACAGGGACACTGAAGCTTTCTTT.

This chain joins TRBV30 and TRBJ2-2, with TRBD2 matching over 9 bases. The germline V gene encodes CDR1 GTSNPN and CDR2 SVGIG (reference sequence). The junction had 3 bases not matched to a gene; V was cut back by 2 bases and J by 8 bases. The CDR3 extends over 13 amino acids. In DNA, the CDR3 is TGTGCCTGGAGTAGGCTAGCGGGAGGGGAGCTGTTTTTT. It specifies CAWSRLAGGELFF.

CDR3 sequence reads: CASSWGVVTGELFF. The CDR3 region has the DNA TGTGCCAGCAGCTGGGGGGTGGTAACCGGGGAGCTGTTTTTT. J is TRBJ2-2 and V is TRBV5-6; TRBD2 is a possible D gene (6 bases). This CDR3 spans 14 amino acids. Germline V gene data show CDR1 as SGHDT and CDR2 as YYEEEE. Trimming cost V 3 bases and J 5 bases, with 11 bases left between them.

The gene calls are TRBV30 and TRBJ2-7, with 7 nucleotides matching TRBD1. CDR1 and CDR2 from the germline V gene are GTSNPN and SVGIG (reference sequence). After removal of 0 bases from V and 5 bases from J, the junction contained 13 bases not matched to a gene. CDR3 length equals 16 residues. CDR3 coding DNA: TGTGCCTGGAGTGTACACCCCGAGGGGGCGGCCCACGAGCAGTACTTC. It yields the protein CAWSVHPEGAAHEQYF.

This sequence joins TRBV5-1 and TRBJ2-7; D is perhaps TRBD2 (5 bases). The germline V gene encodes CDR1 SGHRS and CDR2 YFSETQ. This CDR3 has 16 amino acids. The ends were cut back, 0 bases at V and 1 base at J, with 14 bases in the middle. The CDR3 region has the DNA TGCGCCAGCAGCTTGGGAGGGAGTAGGTGGTCCTACGAGCAGTACTTC. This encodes CASSLGGSRWSYEQYF. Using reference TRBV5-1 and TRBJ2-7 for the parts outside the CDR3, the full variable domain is KAGVTQTPRYLIKTRGQQVTLSCSPISGHRSVSWYQQTPGQGLQFLFEYFSETQRNKGNFPGRFSGRQFSNSRSEMNVSTLELGDSALYLCASSLGGSRWSYEQYFGPGTRLTVT.

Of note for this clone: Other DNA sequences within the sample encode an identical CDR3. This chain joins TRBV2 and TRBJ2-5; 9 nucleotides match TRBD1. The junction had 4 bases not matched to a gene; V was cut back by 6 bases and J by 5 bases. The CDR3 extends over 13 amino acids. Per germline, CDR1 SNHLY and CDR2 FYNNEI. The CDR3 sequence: CASRGTGRETQYF. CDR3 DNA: TGTGCCAGCAGGGGGACAGGGAGGGAGACCCAGTACTTC.

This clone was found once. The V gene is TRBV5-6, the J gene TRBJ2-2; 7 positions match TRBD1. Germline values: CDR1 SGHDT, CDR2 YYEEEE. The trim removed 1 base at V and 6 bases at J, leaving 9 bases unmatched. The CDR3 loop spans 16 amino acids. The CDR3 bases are TGTGCCAGCAGCTTGTTAAGGGGGCTTTACGCCGGGGAGCTGTTTTTT. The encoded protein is CASSLLRGLYAGELFF.

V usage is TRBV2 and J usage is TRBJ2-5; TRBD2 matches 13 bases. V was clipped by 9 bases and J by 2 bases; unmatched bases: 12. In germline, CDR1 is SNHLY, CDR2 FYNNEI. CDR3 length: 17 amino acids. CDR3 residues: CASLRLAGGPRQETQYF. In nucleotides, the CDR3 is TGTGCCAGTCTTAGACTAGCGGGGGGCCCGCGACAAGAGACCCAGTACTTC.

The CDR3 region is CASSPMSTTGLSYEQYF. CDR3 nucleotides: TGTGCCAGCTCACCAATGTCAACGACAGGGCTTTCCTACGAGCAGTACTTC. J is TRBJ2-7 and V is TRBV18, with 7 bases fitting TRBD1. This CDR3 is 17 amino acids long. CDR1 is KGHSH, CDR2 LQKENI, per germline. V shed 2 bases and J 1 base; nucleotides not matched to a gene: 11.

CDR3 in amino acids: CASSQDLGETEAFF. CDR3 nucleotide sequence: TGCGCCAGCAGCCAAGATCTAGGGGAAACTGAAGCTTTCTTT. The rearrangement joins TRBV4-1 to TRBJ1-1; possible D gene TRBD1, 5 bases. The CDR3 spans 14 residues. Germline CDR1 and CDR2: MGHRA and YSYEKL. V was cut by 0 bases and J by 5 bases, with 10 bases left in between.

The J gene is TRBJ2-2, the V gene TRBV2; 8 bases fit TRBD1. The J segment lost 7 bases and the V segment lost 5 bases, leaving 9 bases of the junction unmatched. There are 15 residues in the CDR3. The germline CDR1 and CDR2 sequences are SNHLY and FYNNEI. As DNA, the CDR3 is TGTGCCAGCAGTCGCAACAGGGGGAGAGGCGGGGAGCTGTTTTTT. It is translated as CASSRNRGRGGELFF. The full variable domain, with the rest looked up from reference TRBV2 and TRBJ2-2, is EPEVTQTPSHQVTQMGQEVILRCVPISNHLYFYWYRQILGQKVEFLVSFYNNEISEKSEIFDDQFSVERPDGSNFTLKIRSTKLEDSAMYFCASSRNRGRGGELFFGEGSRLTVL.

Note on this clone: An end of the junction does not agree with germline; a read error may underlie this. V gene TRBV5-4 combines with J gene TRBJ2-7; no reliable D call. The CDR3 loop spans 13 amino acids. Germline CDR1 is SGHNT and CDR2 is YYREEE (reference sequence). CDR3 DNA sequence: TGTGCCAGCAGCTTCTACTCCTCCGACGAGCAGTACTTC. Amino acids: CASSFYSSDEQYF.

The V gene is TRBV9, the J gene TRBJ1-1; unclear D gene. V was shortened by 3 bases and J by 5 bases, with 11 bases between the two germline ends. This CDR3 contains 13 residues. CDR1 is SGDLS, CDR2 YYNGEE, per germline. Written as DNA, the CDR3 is TGTGCCAGCAGCGCTGCTCCGGGGACTGAAGCTTTCTTT. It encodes CASSAAPGTEAFF.

The CDR3, as DNA: TGTGCCAGCAGTTTAAACGGGATGAACACTGAAGCTTTCTTT. This translates into CASSLNGMNTEAFF. The V call is TRBV27, the J call TRBJ1-1; D remains ambiguous. V shed 2 bases and J shed 0 bases, with 7 bases lying between them. The CDR3 is 14 amino acids. CDR1 and CDR2 from the germline V gene are MNHEY and SMNVEV (reference sequence).

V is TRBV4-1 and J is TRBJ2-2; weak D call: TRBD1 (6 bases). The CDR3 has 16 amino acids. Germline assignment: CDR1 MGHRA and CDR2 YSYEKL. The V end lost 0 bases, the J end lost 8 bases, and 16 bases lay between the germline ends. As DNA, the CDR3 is TGCGCCAGCAGCCAAGATCGTACAGGGAAAGGTGGGGAGCTGTTTTTT. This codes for CASSQDRTGKGGELFF.

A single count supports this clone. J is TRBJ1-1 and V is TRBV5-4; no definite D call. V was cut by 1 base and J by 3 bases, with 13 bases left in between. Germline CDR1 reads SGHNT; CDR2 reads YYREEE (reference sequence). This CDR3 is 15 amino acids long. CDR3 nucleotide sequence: TGTGCCAGCAGCTTGAGCGTTCGGGGAGACACTGAAGCTTTCTTT. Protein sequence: CASSLSVRGDTEAFF.

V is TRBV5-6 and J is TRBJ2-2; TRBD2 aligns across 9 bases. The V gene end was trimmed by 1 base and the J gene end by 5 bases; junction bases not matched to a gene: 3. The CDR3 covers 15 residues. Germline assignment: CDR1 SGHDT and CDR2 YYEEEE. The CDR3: CASSLTAGGTGELFF. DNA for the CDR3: TGTGCCAGCAGCTTGACAGCGGGAGGTACCGGGGAGCTGTTTTTT.